This TCR beta chain is drawn from a study of CD8 T cells in Susac syndrome. Broader study findings: It was in TEMRA cells and active patients that Susac CD8+ clonal expansion peaked.

The CDR3 has 18 amino acids. Germline V gene lookup returns CDR1 SEHNR and CDR2 FQNEAQ (reference sequence). V was clipped by 5 bases and J by 4 bases; unmatched bases: 13. It was with random hexamers that 0.5 to 1 ug RNA was reverse transcribed. TCRdb ran MiXCR on the immunoSEQ multiplex PCR reads and lists one entry per CDR3 protein. This table holds tens of thousands of distinct CDR3 sequences, 85% to 95% found once. Turning to this clonotype: The antigen is unknown.

The genes are TRBV7-9 and TRBJ2-5, with 13 bases identical to TRBD2. The sequence was collected from a human donor with Susac syndrome. Sequencing was done on a sample of CD8+ T cells from PBMCs. CDR3 in amino acids: CASSPRTSGRALSETQYF. The DNA for the CDR3 is TGTGCCAGCAGCCCCCGAACTAGCGGGAGGGCCCTCTCAGAGACCCAGTACTTC.